The TCR beta chain under discussion was sequenced for a study of OX40 agonist ivuxolimab in advanced cancers. General study findings and limits: The study found among the lowest clonal expansion in partial responders at 0.1-3.0 mg/kg. At 0.1 to 3.0 mg/kg and by week 6, clonal expansion occurred in CD4+ and CD8+ blood T cells.

This clone was detected only a few times. As yet, its antigen is unknown. The table came from immunoSEQ multiplex PCR; TCRdb's copy has only in-frame clones and leaves some out. The data hold 15,000 to 20,000 clones, with 65% to 85% observed a single time. The germline gives CDR1 SGHKS, CDR2 YYEKEE (reference sequence). The V segment lost 0 bases and the J segment 5 bases; nucleotides outside the gene matches: 6. There are 16 residues in the CDR3. This chain links TRBV5-5 with TRBJ2-5, with TRBD2 identical over 11 bases. Sequences were derived from CD4+ or CD8+ T cells sorted from blood, sampled in a trial of the OX40 agonist ivuxolimab. The source of this sequence is an adult with an advanced solid tumor such as melanoma, head and neck, liver or kidney cancer. CDR3 in DNA: TGTGCCAGCAGCTTGGATTTAGCGGGGGGGCGTGAGACCCAGTACTTC. Its protein product is CASSLDLAGGRETQYF.